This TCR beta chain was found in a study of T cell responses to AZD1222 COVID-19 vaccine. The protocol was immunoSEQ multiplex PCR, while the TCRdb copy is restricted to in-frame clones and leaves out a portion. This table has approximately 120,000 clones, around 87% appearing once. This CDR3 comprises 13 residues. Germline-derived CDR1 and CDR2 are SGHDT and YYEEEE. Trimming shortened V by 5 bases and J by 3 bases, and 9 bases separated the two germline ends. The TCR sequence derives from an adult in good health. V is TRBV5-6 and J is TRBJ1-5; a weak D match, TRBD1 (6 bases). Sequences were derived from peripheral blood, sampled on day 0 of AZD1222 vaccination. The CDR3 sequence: CASSSGANQPQHF. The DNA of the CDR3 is TGTGCCAGCAGTTCAGGGGCCAATCAGCCCCAGCATTTT.